This TCR beta chain appears in the sequencing data of a study of graft-versus-host responses after intestinal transplantation. Points from the study as a whole: In patients with graft-donor T cell macrochimerism, allograft graft-versus-host to host-versus-graft clonal ratios were high. GvH clones surfaced in recipient marrow, some emerging earlier in ileum or blood.

Trimming cost V 4 bases and J 4 bases; bases outside gene matches: 6. This CDR3 comprises 17 residues. Germline V gene lookup returns CDR1 LGHNA and CDR2 YNFKEQ. The protocol was immunoSEQ multiplex PCR, while the TCRdb copy is restricted to in-frame clones and leaves out a portion. The table shows about 39,000 clones, with 93% occurring only once. Concerning this clone: As yet, its antigen is unknown.

This receptor was identified in a human donor who was the organ donor for an intestinal transplant. The chain recombines TRBV4-2 with TRBJ2-3, with TRBD2 identical over 15 bases. This sample comprised unstimulated CD8+ T cells sorted from spleen or lymph node cells, obtained before transplant. DNA for the CDR3: TGTGCCAGCAGCCCCAAGGGACTAGCGGGAGGACCAGATACGCAGTATTTT. It is translated as CASSPKGLAGGPDTQYF.